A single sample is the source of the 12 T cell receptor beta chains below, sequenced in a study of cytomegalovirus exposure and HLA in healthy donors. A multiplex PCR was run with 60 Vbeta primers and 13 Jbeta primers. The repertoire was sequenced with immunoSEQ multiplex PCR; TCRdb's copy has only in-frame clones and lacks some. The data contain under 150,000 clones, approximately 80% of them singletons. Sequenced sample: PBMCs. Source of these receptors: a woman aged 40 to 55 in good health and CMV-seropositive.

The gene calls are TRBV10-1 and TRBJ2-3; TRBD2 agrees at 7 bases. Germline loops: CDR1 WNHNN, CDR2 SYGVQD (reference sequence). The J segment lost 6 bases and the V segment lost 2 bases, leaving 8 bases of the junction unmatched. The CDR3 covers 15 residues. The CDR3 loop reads CASSEKGRGGDTQYF. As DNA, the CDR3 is TGCGCCAGCAGTGAGAAAGGGAGGGGTGGGGATACGCAGTATTTT.

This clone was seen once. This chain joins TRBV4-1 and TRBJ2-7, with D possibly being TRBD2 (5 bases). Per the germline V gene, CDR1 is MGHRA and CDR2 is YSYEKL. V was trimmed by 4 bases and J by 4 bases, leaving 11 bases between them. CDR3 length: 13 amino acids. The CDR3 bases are TGCGCCAGCAGCCTCGGTAGAGGGTACGAGCAGTACTTC. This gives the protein CASSLGRGYEQYF.

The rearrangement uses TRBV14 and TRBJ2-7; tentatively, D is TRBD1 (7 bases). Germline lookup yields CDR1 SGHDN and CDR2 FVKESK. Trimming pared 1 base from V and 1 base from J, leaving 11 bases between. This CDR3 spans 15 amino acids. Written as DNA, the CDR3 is TGTGCCAGCAGCCAAGTGGCGGGACAGTCCTACGAGCAGTACTTC. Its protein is CASSQVAGQSYEQYF.

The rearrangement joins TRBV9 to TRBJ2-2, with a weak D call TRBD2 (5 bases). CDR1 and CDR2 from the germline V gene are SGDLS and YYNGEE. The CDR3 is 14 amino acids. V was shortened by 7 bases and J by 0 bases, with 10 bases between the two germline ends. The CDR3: CASGGGTNTGELFF. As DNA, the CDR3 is TGTGCCAGCGGAGGCGGTACGAACACCGGGGAGCTGTTTTTT. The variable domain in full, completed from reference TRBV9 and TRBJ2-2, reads DSGVTQTPKHLITATGQRVTLRCSPRSGDLSVYWYQQSLDQGLQFLIQYYNGEERAKGNILERFSAQQFPDLHSELNLSSLELGDSALYFCASGGGTNTGELFFGEGSRLTVL.

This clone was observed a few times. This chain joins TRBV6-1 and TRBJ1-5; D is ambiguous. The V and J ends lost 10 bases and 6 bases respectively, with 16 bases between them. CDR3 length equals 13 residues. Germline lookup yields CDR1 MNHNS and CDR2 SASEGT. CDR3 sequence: CATRRGNGQPQHF. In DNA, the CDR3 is TGTGCCACAAGGAGAGGGAATGGTCAGCCCCAGCATTTT.

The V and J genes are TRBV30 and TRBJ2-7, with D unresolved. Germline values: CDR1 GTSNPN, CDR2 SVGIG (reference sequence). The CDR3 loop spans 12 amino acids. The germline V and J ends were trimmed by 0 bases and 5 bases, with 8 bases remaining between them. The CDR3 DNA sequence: TGTGCCTGGAGTGTAAATCCGGACGAGCAGTACTTC. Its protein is CAWSVNPDEQYF.

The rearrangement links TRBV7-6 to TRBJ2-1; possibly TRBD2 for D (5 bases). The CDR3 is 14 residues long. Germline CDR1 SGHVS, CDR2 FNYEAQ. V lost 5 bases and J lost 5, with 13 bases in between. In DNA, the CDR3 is TGTGCCAGCAGCCCTGCGGGCAGACACAATGAGCAGTTCTTC. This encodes CASSPAGRHNEQFF.

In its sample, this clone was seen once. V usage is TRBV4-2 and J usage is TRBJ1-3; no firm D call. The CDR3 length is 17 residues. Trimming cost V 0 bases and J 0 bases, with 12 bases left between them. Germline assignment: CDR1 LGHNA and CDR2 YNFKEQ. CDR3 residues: CASSQDPDRSSGNTIYF. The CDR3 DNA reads TGTGCCAGCAGCCAAGACCCCGATAGGAGCTCTGGAAACACCATATATTTT.

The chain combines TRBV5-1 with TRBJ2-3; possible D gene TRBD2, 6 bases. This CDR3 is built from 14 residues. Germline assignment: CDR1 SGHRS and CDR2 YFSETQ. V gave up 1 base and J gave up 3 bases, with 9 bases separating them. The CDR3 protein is CASSLLGRTDTQYF. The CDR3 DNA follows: TGCGCCAGCAGCTTGCTCGGGAGAACAGATACGCAGTATTTT.

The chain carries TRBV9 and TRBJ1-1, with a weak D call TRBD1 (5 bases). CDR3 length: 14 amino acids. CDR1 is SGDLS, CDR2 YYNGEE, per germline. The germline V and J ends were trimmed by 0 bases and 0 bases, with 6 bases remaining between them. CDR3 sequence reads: CASSVAGMNTEAFF. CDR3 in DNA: TGTGCCAGCAGCGTAGCAGGGATGAACACTGAAGCTTTCTTT.

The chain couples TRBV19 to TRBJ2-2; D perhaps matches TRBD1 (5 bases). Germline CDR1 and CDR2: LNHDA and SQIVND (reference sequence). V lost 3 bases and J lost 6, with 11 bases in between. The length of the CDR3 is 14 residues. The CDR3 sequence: CASSMTDHPGELFF. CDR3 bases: TGTGCCAGTAGTATGACAGACCACCCCGGGGAGCTGTTTTTT.

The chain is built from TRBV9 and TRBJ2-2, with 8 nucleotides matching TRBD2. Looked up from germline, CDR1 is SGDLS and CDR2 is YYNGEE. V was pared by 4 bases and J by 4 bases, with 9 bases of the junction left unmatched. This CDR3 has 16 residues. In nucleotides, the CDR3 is TGTGCCAGCAGCACGGGAGGGTGGGATGCCACCGGGGAGCTGTTTTTT. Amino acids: CASSTGGWDATGELFF.